This TCR beta chain was recovered during a study of cytomegalovirus exposure and HLA in healthy donors. Findings and caveats of the study: In vitro experiments confirmed that a few CMV-associated chains were specific for CMV antigens.

PCR primers comprised 60 Vbeta and 13 Jbeta primers. Libraries were prepared by immunoSEQ multiplex PCR; TCRdb keeps only in-frame clonotypes and omits some of them. Among approximately 150,000 clones listed, about two thirds were seen once. A remark on this clone: Its antigen is not identified.

The CDR3 has 15 residues. Germline V gene data show CDR1 as MDHEN and CDR2 as SYDVKM. V was pared by 5 bases and J by 5 bases, with 18 bases between. The source of this sequence is a woman in her twenties or thirties in good health and CMV-seronegative. The sample was PBMCs. J is TRBJ1-2 and V is TRBV28, with D possibly TRBD1 on 5 matching bases. CDR3 region: CASSPLTGVGYGYTF. DNA for the CDR3: TGTGCCAGCAGTCCCCTGACGGGGGTAGGTTATGGCTACACCTTC.